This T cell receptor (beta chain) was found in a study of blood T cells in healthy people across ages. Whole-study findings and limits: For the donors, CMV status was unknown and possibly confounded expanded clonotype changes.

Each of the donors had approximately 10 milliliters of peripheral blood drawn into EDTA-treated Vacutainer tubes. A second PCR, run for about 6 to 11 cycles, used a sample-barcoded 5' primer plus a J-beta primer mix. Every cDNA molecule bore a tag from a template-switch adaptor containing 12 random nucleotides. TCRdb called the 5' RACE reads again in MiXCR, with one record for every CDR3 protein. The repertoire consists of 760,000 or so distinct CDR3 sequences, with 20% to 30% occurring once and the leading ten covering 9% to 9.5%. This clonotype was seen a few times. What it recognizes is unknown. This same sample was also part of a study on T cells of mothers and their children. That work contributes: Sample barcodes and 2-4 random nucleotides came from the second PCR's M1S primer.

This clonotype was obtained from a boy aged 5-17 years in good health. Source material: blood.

The CDR3 region is CATSDSKVQFF. DNA of the CDR3: TGTGCCACCAGTGATTCTAAGGTCCAGTTCTTC. The chain recombines TRBV24-1 with TRBJ2-5; D gene uncertain. TRBJ2-1 matches the DNA end more closely, so the J call is doubtful. The CDR3 extends over 11 amino acids. Germline assignment: CDR1 KGHDR and CDR2 SFDVKD.